This T cell receptor beta chain stems from a study of control samples from healthy donors and cancer patients. The assay was immunoSEQ multiplex PCR, and TCRdb's table has in-frame clones only and misses some. The repertoire includes some 120,000 clones, over 90% of them detected once, and about 2.5% sits in the top ten. The CDR3 extends over 14 amino acids. The V gene's germline CDR1 is MNHEY and CDR2 SMNVEV (reference sequence). Germline trimming cut 4 bases from V and 4 bases from J; bases unmatched to any gene: 6. The clonotype was recovered from a man aged 25 to 45 in good health. The chain employs TRBV27 and TRBJ1-1; 7 nucleotides agree with TRBD1. The material sequenced was blood. CDR3 nucleotides: TGTGCCAGCAGTTCCACAGGGGTGGCCACTGAAGCTTTCTTT. Translated: CASSSTGVATEAFF.